This T cell receptor (beta chain) was identified in a study of OX40 agonist ivuxolimab in advanced cancers. Study context: As their treatment, patients were administered ivuxolimab, an agonistic anti-OX40 (CD134) antibody. Prior therapy, whether anti-PD-1, anti-PD-L1 or anti-CTLA-4, was allowed, and roughly 44% had some. Findings and limits, study-wide: There were also nonresponders showing low normalized T-cell clonal expansion.

With regard to this clone: Its antigen remains unknown.

Clones were sequenced by immunoSEQ multiplex PCR, and TCRdb holds only the in-frame ones, with some missing. The repertoire has under 45,000 clones, around 70% of them found once; the top ten carry around 21%. Germline-derived CDR1 and CDR2 are SNHLY and FYNNEI. The CDR3 is 14 amino acids. The V gene end was trimmed by 6 bases and the J gene end by 5 bases; junction bases not matched to a gene: 8. The V and J genes are TRBV2 and TRBJ1-1; 8 bases fit TRBD1. The receptor comes from an adult with an advanced solid tumor such as melanoma, head and neck, liver or kidney cancer. The sequences come from CD4+ or CD8+ T cells sorted from blood, collected in a trial of the OX40 agonist ivuxolimab. Here the CDR3 reads CASSLDRGGTEAFF. The CDR3 bases are TGTGCCAGCAGCCTTGACAGGGGAGGGACTGAAGCTTTCTTT.